This record looks at one T cell receptor (beta chain) sequence and its context. This record belongs to a study of blood T cells in healthy people across ages. Together with a sample-barcoded 5' primer, a J-beta primer mix was included in a second PCR lasting about 7 to 11 cycles. TCRdb recomputed calls from the 5' RACE reads with MiXCR, one row per CDR3 protein. This sample has more than 900,000 distinct CDR3 sequences, with under 30% found just once. These same data were also listed under a study on T cells of mothers and their children. That study adds: A primer called M1S, used in the second PCR, added sample barcodes and 2-4 random nucleotides. Over 8 million reads per mother and roughly 3 million per child were obtained.

The sample taken for sequencing was blood. The origin of this receptor is a girl aged 2 to 9 in good health.

In DNA, the CDR3 is TGTGCCAGCTTCCGACTCTCTGGAAACACCATATATTTT. It codes for CASFRLSGNTIYF. This chain uses TRBV28 with TRBJ1-3; D ambiguous. Germline lookup yields CDR1 MDHEN and CDR2 SYDVKM. Between the trimmed V and J ends, which lost 8 bases and 0 bases, there was a span of 8 bases. There are 13 residues in the CDR3.